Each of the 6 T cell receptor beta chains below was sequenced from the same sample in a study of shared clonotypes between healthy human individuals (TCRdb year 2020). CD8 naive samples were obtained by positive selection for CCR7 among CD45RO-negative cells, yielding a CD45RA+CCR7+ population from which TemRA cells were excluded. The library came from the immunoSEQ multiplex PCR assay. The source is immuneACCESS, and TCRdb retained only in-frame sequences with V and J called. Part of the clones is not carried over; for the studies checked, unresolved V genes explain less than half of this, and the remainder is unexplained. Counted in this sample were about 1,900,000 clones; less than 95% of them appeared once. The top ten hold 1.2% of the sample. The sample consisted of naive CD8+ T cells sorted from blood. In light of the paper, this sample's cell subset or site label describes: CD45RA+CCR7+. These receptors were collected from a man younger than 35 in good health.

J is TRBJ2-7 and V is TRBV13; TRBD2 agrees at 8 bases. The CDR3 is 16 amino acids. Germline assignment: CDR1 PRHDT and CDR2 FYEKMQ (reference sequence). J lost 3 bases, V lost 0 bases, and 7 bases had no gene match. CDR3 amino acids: CASSLGGLADHYEQYF. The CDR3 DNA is TGTGCCAGCAGCTTAGGAGGACTAGCAGATCACTACGAGCAGTACTTC.

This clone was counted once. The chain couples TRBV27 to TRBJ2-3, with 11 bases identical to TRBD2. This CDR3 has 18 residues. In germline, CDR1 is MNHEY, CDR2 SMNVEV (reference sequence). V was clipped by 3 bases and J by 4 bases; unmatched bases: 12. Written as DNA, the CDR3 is TGTGCCAGCAGTTTCGGGCTAGCGGGAGGCCTTATCGCAGATACGCAGTATTTT. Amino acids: CASSFGLAGGLIADTQYF.

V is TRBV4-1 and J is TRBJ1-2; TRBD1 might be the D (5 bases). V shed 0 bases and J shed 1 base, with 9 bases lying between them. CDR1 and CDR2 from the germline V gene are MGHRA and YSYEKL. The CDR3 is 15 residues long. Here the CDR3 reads CASSQDWTLNYGYTF. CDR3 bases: TGCGCCAGCAGCCAAGATTGGACACTTAACTATGGCTACACCTTC.

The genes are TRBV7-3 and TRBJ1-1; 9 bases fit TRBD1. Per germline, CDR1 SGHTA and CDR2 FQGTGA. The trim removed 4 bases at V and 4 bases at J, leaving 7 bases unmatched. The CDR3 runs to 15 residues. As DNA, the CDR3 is TGTGCCAGCAGCTCGGGACAGGGTCGGATCACTGAAGCTTTCTTT. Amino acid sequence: CASSSGQGRITEAFF.

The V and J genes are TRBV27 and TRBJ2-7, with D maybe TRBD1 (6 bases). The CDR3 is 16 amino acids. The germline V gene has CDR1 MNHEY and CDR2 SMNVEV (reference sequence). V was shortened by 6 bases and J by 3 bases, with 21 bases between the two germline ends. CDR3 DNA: TGTGCCAGCAGCGAGCTGGGCCCCACAGGGAGCTACGAGCAGTACTTC. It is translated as CASSELGPTGSYEQYF.

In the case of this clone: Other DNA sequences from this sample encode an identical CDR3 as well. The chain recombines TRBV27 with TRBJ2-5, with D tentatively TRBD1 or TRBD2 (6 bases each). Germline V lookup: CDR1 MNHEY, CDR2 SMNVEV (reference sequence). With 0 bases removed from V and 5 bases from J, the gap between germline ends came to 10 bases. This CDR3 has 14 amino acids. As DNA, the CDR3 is TGTGCCAGCAGTTTATCGGGGGCGGGGGAGACCCAGTACTTC. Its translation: CASSLSGAGETQYF.